What follows are 2 T cell receptor beta chains derived from one specimen sequenced in a study of control samples from healthy donors and cancer patients. Here immunoSEQ multiplex PCR was the method, and the copy in TCRdb shows in-frame clones only, minus some. Among 100,000 to 150,000 clones listed, about nine tenths were seen once. Sequencing input: blood. The receptors derive from a middle-aged man in good health.

The chain recombines TRBV4-1 with TRBJ1-1; D is undetermined. In germline, CDR1 is MGHRA, CDR2 YSYEKL. CDR3 size: 13 residues. V was trimmed by 0 bases and J by 8 bases, leaving 10 bases between them. As DNA, the CDR3 is TGCGCCAGCAGCCAAGATCCCCTACAGGAAGCTTTCTTT. Encoded protein: CASSQDPLQEAFF.

This chain connects TRBV7-9 to TRBJ2-1; a weak D match, TRBD2 (7 bases). Germline CDR1 and CDR2: SEHNR and FQNEAQ (reference sequence). V lost 5 bases, J lost 3 bases, and 26 bases lay in between. This CDR3 region has 19 residues. The CDR3 reads CASSAQGGGGRNVYNEQFF. In DNA form, the CDR3 reads TGTGCCAGCAGCGCCCAAGGGGGAGGGGGGAGGAACGTCTACAATGAGCAGTTCTTC.